These 28 T cell receptor beta chains originate from one sample sequenced in a study of tumor and adjacent non-tumor tissue in lung cancer. RNA was extracted from bulk tissue without any cell sorting. Three rounds of nested PCR, following a modified ARM-PCR protocol, produced the TCRbeta library. Each CDR3 protein gets one entry after TCRdb re-called the multiplex PCR reads with MiXCR. This sample yields 65,000 to 95,000 distinct CDR3 sequences, of which roughly 76% are seen a single time; roughly 13% belongs to the top ten. Sequenced: lung tumor tissue. These receptors all stem from a woman in her 50s with non-small cell lung cancer.

Turning to this clonotype: A junction end diverges from the germline sequence, so it may reflect a read error. V and J are TRBV12-3 or TRBV12-4 and TRBJ2-2; 7 bases fit TRBD1. The CDR3 runs to 14 residues. Here the CDR3 reads CASSPRGYTGELFF. In nucleotides, the CDR3 is TGTGCCAGCAGCCCCAGGGGGTACACAGGGGAACTGTTTTTT.

With respect to this clonotype: The conserved phenylalanine or tryptophan normally closing the CDR3 is absent here, so this likely arose from a read error. This sequence joins TRBV4-3 and TRBJ2-7; no definite D call. Germline V gene data show CDR1 as LGHNA and CDR2 as YSLEER. The CDR3 consists of 15 residues. The CDR3 is CASSHRIGESYEQYL. For the CDR3, the DNA is TGCGCTAGCAGCCACCGGATCGGAGAGTCCTACGAGCAGTACCTC.

Worth noting for this clonotype: A junction boundary mismatches the germline segment, possibly from a read error. This chain links TRBV29-1 with TRBJ2-4; D not certain. CDR1 and CDR2 from the germline V gene are SQVTM and ANQGSEA. This CDR3 region has 12 residues. The CDR3 DNA follows: TGCAGCCTTGGAACTATGCAAAACATTCAATACTTC. It is translated as CSLGTMQNIQYF.

With regard to this clonotype: One junction end does not reproduce the germline sequence, and a read error may be involved. This sequence joins TRBV12-3 or TRBV12-4 and TRBJ1-2, with D possibly TRBD1 on 5 matching bases. The CDR3 is 15 amino acids. CDR3 protein: CASSLHGAHGYGYTF. DNA for the CDR3: TGTGCCAGCAGTTTACATGGGGCCCACGGATATGGCTACACTTTC.

Turning to this clonotype: No conserved phenylalanine or tryptophan is present at the end of the CDR3, so a read error is the likely explanation. The chain employs TRBV20-1 and TRBJ2-3; maybe TRBD1 (6 bases). Germline V CDR1 and CDR2: DFQATT, SNEGSKA (reference sequence). CDR3 length: 13 residues. Trimming left V 8 bases short and J 7 bases short, with 19 bases between. In nucleotides, the CDR3 is TGCAGTATGGCTGGAGAAGGGACATATACGCAGTATCTT. Translated, it gives CSMAGEGTYTQYL.

This sequence joins TRBV20-1 and TRBJ2-7; D is possibly TRBD2 (5 bases). CDR1 is DFQATT, CDR2 SNEGSKA, per germline (reference sequence). The V end lost 0 bases, the J end lost 3 bases, and 15 bases lay between the germline ends. CDR3 length: 15 residues. This chain's CDR3 is CSARDSRDAGYEQYF. The CDR3, as DNA: TGCAGTGCTAGAGATTCCCGGGATGCGGGCTACGAGCAGTACTTC.

This chain links TRBV20-1 with TRBJ2-1; D unclear. Per germline, CDR1 DFQATT and CDR2 SNEGSKA (reference sequence). V was cut by 1 base and J by 0 bases, with 13 bases left in between. There are 16 residues in the CDR3. The CDR3 spells CSARAAQISSYNEQFF. DNA for the CDR3: TGCAGTGCTAGAGCTGCCCAGATCAGCTCCTACAATGAGCAGTTCTTC.

Remarks on this clonotype: Since the CDR3 does not end with the conserved phenylalanine or tryptophan, this likely comes from a read error. The V and J genes are TRBV6-6 and TRBJ2-2; D might be TRBD1 or TRBD2, each matching 5 bases. V was pared by 7 bases and J by 2 bases, with 17 bases between. CDR3 size: 16 residues. In germline, CDR1 is MNHNY, CDR2 SVGAGI (reference sequence). CDR3 sequence (DNA): TGTGCCAGCACTACTAGGGGAGTCCTCAACACCGGGGAGCTGTTTCTT. Its protein is CASTTRGVLNTGELFL.

Points on this clonotype: The junction differs from germline at one of its ends, possibly a read error. The gene calls are TRBV11-1 and TRBJ2-7; TRBD1 agrees at 7 bases. CDR1 is SGHAT, CDR2 FQDESV, per germline (reference sequence). This CDR3 region has 14 residues. Here the CDR3 DNA reads TGTGTCAACAGCCACTGGGACAGCTCCTACGAGCAGTGCTTC. Translated, it gives CVNSHWDSSYEQCF.

This clonotype was seen once. One junction end does not reproduce the germline sequence, and a read error may be involved. The rearrangement links TRBV5-6 to TRBJ1-4; 7 bases fit TRBD1. Germline V CDR1 and CDR2: SGHDT, YYEEEE. The CDR3 loop spans 15 amino acids. The CDR3 loop reads CASSPRQGLAENLLF. DNA of the CDR3: TGTGCCAGCAGCCCGAGACAGGGTTTGGCTGAAAACCTGCTTTTT.

This clonotype counts as medium-sized (0.01 to 0.1%). CDR3 protein: CSARDSAGGLETQYF. The DNA of the CDR3 is TGCAGTGCTAGAGATAGTGCGGGAGGCTTGGAGACCCAGTACTTC. This rearrangement joins TRBV20-1 to TRBJ2-5, with 8 bases aligning to TRBD2. The CDR3 length is 15 residues. J was trimmed by 5 bases and V by 0 bases; bases with no gene match: 8. Germline loops: CDR1 DFQATT, CDR2 SNEGSKA (reference sequence).

Regarding this clonotype: At one end, the junction sequence differs from germline, possibly due to a read error. This rearrangement joins TRBV11-2 to TRBJ2-7; D uncertain. CDR3 length equals 14 residues. Germline CDR1 is SGHAT and CDR2 is FQNNGV. This chain's CDR3 is CASSLAIGPYKQYF. CDR3 bases: TGTGCCAGCAGTCTGGCGATCGGCCCCTACAAGCAGTACTTC.

Concerning this clonotype itself: One end of the junction varies from germline; a read error may be responsible. The chain has TRBV20-1 and TRBJ2-5; tentatively, D is TRBD1 (6 bases). Germline V lookup: CDR1 DFQATT, CDR2 SNEGSKA (reference sequence). This CDR3 spans 16 amino acids. The CDR3 sequence: CSAPKRRQDLQETHYF. The CDR3 DNA sequence: TGCAGTGCTCCGAAACGCCGACAGGATCTACAAGAGACCCATTACTTC.

V usage is TRBV20-1 and J usage is TRBJ2-7; D not certain. This CDR3 region has 15 residues. Germline loops: CDR1 DFQATT, CDR2 SNEGSKA (reference sequence). V shed 2 bases and J shed 13 bases, with 27 bases lying between them. The CDR3 reads CSARSIERPPYARYF. The CDR3 DNA reads TGCAGTGCTAGATCAATCGAGCGACCCCCCTACGCGCGATACTTC.

On this clonotype itself: At one of its ends the junction is not consistent with the germline gene, which may arise from a read error. The chain is built from TRBV20-1 and TRBJ1-1, with no clear D. Germline V gives CDR1 DFQATT, CDR2 SNEGSKA (reference sequence). The CDR3 loop spans 12 amino acids. The CDR3 spells CSASYPGDEAFF. In DNA, the CDR3 is TGTAGTGCTAGTTACCCGGGAGATGAAGCTTTCTTT.

This clonotype was recorded once. No conserved phenylalanine or tryptophan ends this CDR3, so it is likely a read error. The chain employs TRBV11-2 and TRBJ2-1; D gene ambiguous. CDR1 is SGHAT and CDR2 is FQNNGV in the germline V gene. This CDR3 has 12 amino acids. CDR3 region: CTSSPPGYEQFL. The CDR3 DNA reads as TGTACCAGCAGCCCCCCAGGATATGAGCAGTTCTTA.

Remarks on this clonotype: One end of the junction does not line up with germline, which may come from a read error. This sequence joins TRBV20-1 and TRBJ2-3, with 8 nucleotides matching TRBD2. Germline assignment: CDR1 DFQATT and CDR2 SNEGSKA (reference sequence). The CDR3 totals 13 residues. The CDR3 DNA reads as TGCAGTGCCCGGACTAGCATCCCAGATACGCATTATTTT. Protein product: CSARTSIPDTHYF.

About this clonotype: The conserved phenylalanine or tryptophan normally closing the CDR3 is absent here, so this likely arose from a read error. This chain links TRBV24-1 with TRBJ2-1, with D possibly TRBD2 on 5 matching bases. The length of the CDR3 is 16 residues. Germline CDR1 KGHDR, CDR2 SFDVKD. The CDR3 loop is CTTSKASSRSYNEQFI. In DNA, the CDR3 is TGTACCACCAGTAAGGCTAGCAGCAGATCCTACAATGAGCAGTTCATC.

Comment on this clonotype: The junction departs from the called germline gene at one end, perhaps through a read error. This chain connects TRBV10-3 to TRBJ2-1, with 7 bases identical to TRBD1. Germline CDR1 is ENHRY and CDR2 is SYGVKD. The CDR3 contains 15 residues. CDR3: CAFSSPGQRYNEQFF. DNA of the CDR3: TGTGCCTTCAGCTCACCGGGACAGAGGTACAATGAGCAGTTCTTC.

In the case of this clonotype: The missing conserved phenylalanine or tryptophan at the end of this CDR3 makes a read error likely. Because the CDR3's place on the DNA is in doubt, the DNA is left out and the CDR3 is given as listed by TCRdb. The V gene is TRBV29-1, the J gene TRBJ2-7; the table names TRBD2, a call not compared with the DNA. From its first to its last residue, the CDR3 has 14 amino acids. From germline, CDR1 is SQVTM and CDR2 ANQGSEA. CDR3 residues: CSVLLSGVFDEQHL.

The chain recombines TRBV20-1 with TRBJ2-5, with 9 positions matching TRBD1. Per the germline V gene, CDR1 is DFQATT and CDR2 is SNEGSKA (reference sequence). This CDR3 contains 15 residues. CDR3 amino acids: CSAQLGQGSQETQYF. CDR3 DNA sequence: TGCAGCGCCCAACTGGGACAGGGATCACAGGAGACCCAGTACTTC.

Note on this clonotype: Since the CDR3 does not end with the conserved phenylalanine or tryptophan, this likely comes from a read error. Because the CDR3's place on the DNA is in doubt, the DNA is left out and the CDR3 is given as listed by TCRdb. The chain uses TRBV20-1 and TRBJ2-7; TRBD1 is the table's D call and was not checked against the DNA. The length of the CDR3 is 14 amino acids, counting both ends. The germline gives CDR1 DFQATT, CDR2 SNEGSKA (reference sequence). The CDR3 sequence is CSAKTGLINYEQYL.

This clonotype has a count of ten or more. V is TRBV5-4 and J is TRBJ2-3; D not resolved. The germline V gene has CDR1 SGHNT and CDR2 YYREEE (reference sequence). V gave up 4 bases and J gave up 1 base, with 10 bases separating them. The CDR3 spans 14 residues. CDR3: CASSTSRRTDTQYF. The CDR3 DNA reads TGTGCCAGCAGCACGTCTCGGCGCACAGATACGCAGTATTTT.

This clonotype occurred a few times. A junction boundary mismatches the germline segment, possibly from a read error. V usage is TRBV6-2 or TRBV6-3 and J usage is TRBJ2-7; D may be TRBD1 or TRBD2 (5 bases each). There are 13 residues in the CDR3. Germline-derived CDR1 and CDR2 are MNHEY and SVGEGT. The CDR3 loop is CVSSSGLRGEQCF. CDR3 DNA: TGTGTCAGCAGTTCCGGACTTCGGGGCGAGCAGTGCTTC.

With respect to this clonotype: Likely a read error: the CDR3 ends without its conserved phenylalanine or tryptophan. This sequence joins TRBV13 and TRBJ2-7; tentatively, D is TRBD1 (5 bases). CDR3 length: 13 residues. Germline V gene data show CDR1 as PRHDT and CDR2 as FYEKMQ (reference sequence). The chain's CDR3 is CASSLGPSYEQYY. The CDR3 DNA sequence: TGTGCCAGTAGCTTGGGGCCAAGTTACGAGCAGTACTAC.

Points on this clonotype: A clone one base away is much larger, so this may be a read error. This sequence joins TRBV7-8 and TRBJ2-1; TRBD1 is a possible D gene (6 bases). This CDR3 contains 15 residues. Germline values: CDR1 SGHVS, CDR2 FQNEAQ. The CDR3 loop reads CVSSPWAGARGEQFF. CDR3 DNA sequence: TGTGTCAGCAGCCCCTGGGCAGGGGCAAGGGGTGAGCAGTTCTTC.

The chain couples TRBV10-3 to TRBJ2-1; the match to TRBD2 covers 12 bases. The CDR3 length is 17 residues. Germline trimming cut 11 bases from V and 0 bases from J; bases unmatched to any gene: 11. Germline V lookup: CDR1 ENHRY, CDR2 SYGVKD. The CDR3 coding sequence is TGTGCCGCTACACGGCTAGCGGGAGGGAGCTCCTACAATGAGCAGTTCTTC. Translation: CAATRLAGGSSYNEQFF.

About this clonotype: An end of the junction does not agree with germline; a read error may underlie this. The rearrangement links TRBV6-1 to TRBJ2-4; 7 bases align to TRBD1. Germline assignment: CDR1 MNHNS and CDR2 SASEGT. This CDR3 comprises 15 residues. The DNA of the CDR3 is TGTACCAGCAGTGACAGGGTTCCTCTGCCAAACATTCAGTGCTTC. The encoded protein is CTSSDRVPLPNIQCF.